This is a list of T cell receptor beta chains from one sample in a study of cytomegalovirus exposure and HLA in healthy donors. Here immunoSEQ multiplex PCR was the method, and the copy in TCRdb shows in-frame clones only, minus some. Of hundreds of thousands of clones in the sample, around nine tenths were seen once. The sequenced material came from PBMCs. All receptors derive from a man younger than 35 in good health and CMV-seronegative. Both conserved end residues are part of each CDR3. D genes are given only for firm matches. Only some rows state a clone size, as once, few, many or a class for expanded clones.

J gene,clone size,V gene,D gene,CDR3 protein,CDR3 DNA
TRBJ1-5,.,TRBV7-8,.,CATRSTGNSNQPQHF,TGTGCCACCAGATCTACAGGAAATAGCAATCAGCCCCAGCATTTT
TRBJ2-7,.,TRBV30,TRBD1,CAWSAGTVPYEQYF,TGTGCCTGGAGTGCCGGGACAGTCCCCTACGAGCAGTACTTC
TRBJ1-1,.,TRBV27,TRBD1,CASSPLDRVNTEAFF,TGTGCCAGCAGTCCCTTGGACAGGGTAAACACTGAAGCTTTCTTT
TRBJ1-1,.,TRBV28,TRBD1,CASSLGTGMNTEAFF,TGTGCCAGCAGTCTAGGGACAGGGATGAACACTGAAGCTTTCTTT
TRBJ2-1,.,TRBV7-2,.,CASSLQLDSYNEQFF,TGTGCCAGCAGCTTACAACTAGACTCCTACAATGAGCAGTTCTTC
TRBJ2-5,.,TRBV9,TRBD2,CASSPRGSLGLAGETQYF,TGTGCCAGCAGCCCCCGAGGGAGCTTGGGACTAGCGGGAGAGACCCAGTACTTC
TRBJ2-7,.,TRBV11-2,TRBD2,CASSRSGRAYEQYF,TGTGCCAGCAGCAGAAGCGGGAGGGCCTACGAGCAGTACTTC
TRBJ1-4,.,TRBV7-9,.,CASSFETGLNEKLFF,TGTGCCAGCAGCTTCGAGACAGGACTTAATGAAAAACTGTTTTTT
TRBJ2-5,.,TRBV7-2,.,CASSLWRDQETQYF,TGTGCCAGCAGCTTATGGCGGGACCAAGAGACCCAGTACTTC
TRBJ2-2,.,TRBV2,.,CASSGGGGELFF,TGTGCCAGCAGTGGAGGGGGCGGGGAGCTGTTTTTT
TRBJ2-5,.,TRBV7-2,TRBD1,CASSLLDRQETQYF,TGTGCCAGCAGCTTGCTGGACAGGCAAGAGACCCAGTACTTC
TRBJ2-7,.,TRBV2,TRBD1,CASRNQGAREQYF,TGTGCCAGCAGGAACCAGGGGGCTCGGGAGCAGTACTTC
TRBJ1-6,.,TRBV7-7,TRBD1,CASSSLYISRGLPPLHF,TGTGCTAGCAGCTCCCTCTACATTAGCAGGGGGCTTCCACCCCTCCACTTT
TRBJ1-2,.,TRBV28,TRBD1,CASSSGDRGHGYTF,TGTGCCAGCAGTTCTGGGGACAGGGGCCATGGCTACACCTTC
TRBJ1-5,.,TRBV27,.,CASSLFKEASGPQHF,TGTGCCAGCAGTTTATTCAAGGAAGCTAGCGGTCCCCAGCATTTT
TRBJ2-7,.,TRBV7-8,TRBD1,CASSPTTGDSEQYF,TGTGCCAGCAGCCCAACGACAGGGGACAGCGAGCAGTACTTC
TRBJ2-7,.,TRBV28,.,CASSPSTGFGEQYF,TGTGCCAGCAGTCCAAGTACAGGGTTCGGCGAGCAGTACTTC
TRBJ2-4,few,TRBV27,TRBD1,CASSRQGLAKNIQYF,TGTGCCAGCAGCAGACAGGGGCTAGCCAAAAACATTCAGTACTTC
TRBJ2-5,many,TRBV7-9,TRBD2,CASSPRGGTRSGETQYF,TGTGCCAGCAGCCCCAGAGGGGGGACTAGGAGTGGAGAGACCCAGTACTTC
TRBJ1-2,.,TRBV4-3,.,CASSQRMGASYGYTF,TGCGCCAGCAGCCAAAGGATGGGGGCGAGCTATGGCTACACCTTC
TRBJ1-2,.,TRBV2,TRBD1,CASSVQGNYGYTF,TGTGCCAGCAGTGTACAGGGGAACTATGGCTACACCTTC
TRBJ1-2,once,TRBV7-9,.,CASSLQVSPNYGYTF,TGTGCCAGCAGCTTACAGGTGTCACCTAACTATGGCTACACCTTC
TRBJ2-7,once,TRBV5-1,.,CASSFIPTSYEQYF,TGCGCCAGCAGCTTTATCCCTACCTCCTACGAGCAGTACTTC
TRBJ2-7,.,TRBV2,.,CASSEGTGRVGEQYF,TGTGCCAGCAGTGAAGGGACAGGGAGGGTCGGCGAGCAGTACTTC
TRBJ2-7,.,TRBV19,TRBD2,CASSSRGAYEQYF,TGTGCCAGTAGTTCACGGGGGGCCTACGAGCAGTACTTC
TRBJ2-7,.,TRBV20-1,.,CSAQTGEQYF,TGCAGTGCCCAGACTGGCGAGCAGTACTTC
TRBJ1-1,.,TRBV27,TRBD1,CASTPRDRATEAFF,TGTGCCAGCACCCCCCGGGACAGGGCGACTGAAGCTTTCTTT
TRBJ1-6,.,TRBV30,TRBD1,CAWSAGQGYSPLHF,TGTGCCTGGAGTGCGGGACAGGGGTATTCACCCCTCCACTTT
TRBJ1-4,.,TRBV25-1,.,CASSEWRGSNNEKLFF,TGTGCCAGCAGTGAATGGCGGGGGAGCAACAATGAAAAACTGTTTTTT
TRBJ2-7,.,TRBV5-4,TRBD1,CASSFRTGGYEQYF,TGTGCCAGCAGCTTCCGGACAGGGGGCTACGAGCAGTACTTC
TRBJ2-1,.,TRBV27,TRBD1,CASSRGTGGNEQFF,TGTGCCAGCAGTAGGGGGACAGGGGGCAATGAGCAGTTCTTC
TRBJ2-1,.,TRBV2,TRBD2,CASSIVAGGNEQFF,TGTGCCAGCAGTATAGTAGCGGGGGGGAATGAGCAGTTCTTC
TRBJ2-2,.,TRBV6-5,.,CASSPSGSGELFF,TGTGCCAGCAGTCCATCCGGGTCCGGGGAGCTGTTTTTT
TRBJ2-1,.,TRBV27,.,CASSLGTGHNEQFF,TGTGCCAGCAGTTTGGGGACTGGACACAATGAGCAGTTCTTC
TRBJ2-2,.,TRBV5-1,.,CASRLPGLSTGELFF,TGCGCCAGCAGGCTGCCGGGACTTAGCACCGGGGAGCTGTTTTTT
TRBJ2-5,.,TRBV7-8,.,CASSLLRLPETQYF,TGTGCCAGCAGCTTATTGAGACTCCCAGAGACCCAGTACTTC
TRBJ2-3,.,TRBV30,TRBD2,CAWVYGLAGVGDTQYF,TGTGCTTGGGTTTACGGACTAGCGGGAGTGGGGGATACGCAGTATTTT
TRBJ2-3,few,TRBV15,TRBD1,CATSRGQGGATDTQYF,TGTGCCACCAGCAGAGGACAGGGTGGGGCGACGGATACGCAGTATTTT
TRBJ1-2,.,TRBV10-3,TRBD1,CAISESMGQVNYGYTF,TGTGCCATCAGTGAGTCGATGGGACAGGTAAACTATGGCTACACCTTC
TRBJ2-5,.,TRBV10-1,.,CASSVSGSQETQYF,TGCGCCAGCAGTGTATCGGGGAGCCAAGAGACCCAGTACTTC
TRBJ2-3,once,TRBV25-1,TRBD2,CASGLAGEDTQYF,TGTGCCAGCGGACTAGCGGGAGAAGATACGCAGTATTTT
TRBJ1-1,.,TRBV7-9,TRBD1,CASSIGYVGQGNTEAFF,TGTGCCAGCAGCATAGGTTATGTAGGACAGGGGAACACTGAAGCTTTCTTT
TRBJ1-5,.,TRBV6-5,.,CASSYSHSAGAQHF,TGTGCCAGCAGTTACTCTCACAGCGCGGGAGCCCAGCATTTT